A single sample gave rise to the 30 T cell receptor beta chains below, sequenced in a study of cytomegalovirus exposure and HLA in healthy donors. This PCR relied on a set of 60 Vbeta primers and 13 Jbeta primers. Produced via immunoSEQ multiplex PCR; TCRdb's table is partial and in-frame only. The table includes about 160,000 clones, 75% to 90% detected once. Sequences were obtained from PBMCs. Source of these receptors: a man over 45 in good health and CMV-seropositive.

The chain is built from TRBV10-3 and TRBJ1-5, with D maybe TRBD1 (5 bases). Trimming took 6 bases from V and 2 from J, leaving 8 bases between them. Per the germline V gene, CDR1 is ENHRY and CDR2 is SYGVKD. The CDR3 runs to 13 residues. The CDR3 is CAIRDSGNQPQHF. The DNA for the CDR3 is TGTGCCATCAGAGACAGCGGCAATCAGCCCCAGCATTTT.

This chain uses TRBV6-1 with TRBJ2-2; no reliable D call. Germline V gene lookup returns CDR1 MNHNS and CDR2 SASEGT. The CDR3 is made up of 13 amino acids. Trimming left V 2 bases short and J 6 bases short, with 7 bases between. As DNA, the CDR3 is TGTGCCAGCAGTGAACTGTTTTCCGGGGAGCTGTTTTTT. Translation: CASSELFSGELFF.

The V gene is TRBV5-1, the J gene TRBJ2-5; 8 bases line up with TRBD2. The CDR3 totals 16 residues. V was pared by 0 bases and J by 5 bases, with 9 bases of the junction left unmatched. Germline loops: CDR1 SGHRS, CDR2 YFSETQ. The CDR3 nucleotides are TGCGCCAGCAGCTTGGCCTTGTCGGGGGGGGCTGAGACCCAGTACTTC. Translation: CASSLALSGGAETQYF. The whole variable domain, filled in from reference TRBV5-1 and TRBJ2-5, reads KAGVTQTPRYLIKTRGQQVTLSCSPISGHRSVSWYQQTPGQGLQFLFEYFSETQRNKGNFPGRFSGRQFSNSRSEMNVSTLELGDSALYLCASSLALSGGAETQYFGPGTRLLVL.

The gene calls are TRBV27 and TRBJ2-7; 7 bases align to TRBD2. Germline V lookup: CDR1 MNHEY, CDR2 SMNVEV (reference sequence). The J segment lost 4 bases and the V segment lost 7 bases, leaving 10 bases of the junction unmatched. The CDR3 spans 14 residues. Written as DNA, the CDR3 is TGTGCCAGCACCTCTTCGGTCGGGGGGTACGAGCAGTACTTC. Encoded protein: CASTSSVGGYEQYF.

The chain is built from TRBV7-9 and TRBJ1-4, with D tentatively TRBD1 (5 bases). The CDR3 has 16 residues. The germline V and J ends were trimmed by 2 bases and 7 bases, with 17 bases remaining between them. Germline V gene lookup returns CDR1 SEHNR and CDR2 FQNEAQ (reference sequence). CDR3 in DNA: TGTGCCAGCAGCTTAAGCTTCCCGCCCGGGGGTGAAAAACTGTTTTTT. This sequence encodes CASSLSFPPGGEKLFF.

This chain connects TRBV10-3 to TRBJ1-4, with D perhaps TRBD1 (5 bases). The V gene's germline CDR1 is ENHRY and CDR2 SYGVKD. The CDR3 is 16 residues long. V was trimmed by 0 bases and J by 4 bases, leaving 12 bases between them. CDR3 region: CAISESRRDSNEKLFF. The DNA of the CDR3 is TGTGCCATCAGTGAGTCGAGACGAGACAGTAATGAAAAACTGTTTTTT.

The chain links TRBV10-3 to TRBJ2-7; tentatively, D is TRBD1 (6 bases). Germline assignment: CDR1 ENHRY and CDR2 SYGVKD. CDR3 length: 15 amino acids. Trimming took off 1 base at V and 5 bases at J, with 15 bases between the two ends. The CDR3 region has the DNA TGTGCCATCAGTGAGTTGGGTACAGGGTCCGACGAGCAGTACTTC. This sequence encodes CAISELGTGSDEQYF.

This sequence joins TRBV14 and TRBJ2-7; 10 bases match TRBD2. Trimming cost V 4 bases and J 0 bases; bases outside gene matches: 6. Germline V gene lookup returns CDR1 SGHDN and CDR2 FVKESK. This CDR3 spans 16 amino acids. The CDR3 coding sequence is TGTGCCAGCAGCCTGATAACTAGCGGGATCTCCTACGAGCAGTACTTC. It yields the protein CASSLITSGISYEQYF.

The DNA of the CDR3 is TGTGCCAGCAGGAGGGAGACAGGGAAGGGGTCTGAGTATTTT. This translates into CASRRETGKGSEYF. This chain links TRBV6-4 with TRBJ2-3; 7 nucleotides match TRBD1. The CDR3 runs 14 residues. The germline V gene encodes CDR1 MRHNA and CDR2 SNTAGT. The J segment lost 13 bases and the V segment lost 6 bases, leaving 16 bases of the junction unmatched.

The rearrangement joins TRBV10-3 to TRBJ2-3; no reliable D call. The germline CDR1 and CDR2 sequences are ENHRY and SYGVKD. CDR3 length: 15 amino acids. V was trimmed by 0 bases and J by 2 bases, leaving 9 bases between them. CDR3: CAISESKQTTDTQYF. For the CDR3, the DNA is TGTGCCATCAGTGAGTCGAAACAGACCACAGATACGCAGTATTTT.

The count of this clone is one. V is TRBV19 and J is TRBJ2-7, with D possibly matching TRBD2 (6 bases). CDR3 length equals 16 residues. V was clipped by 3 bases and J by 0 bases, with 15 bases between them. The V gene's germline CDR1 is LNHDA and CDR2 SQIVND (reference sequence). CDR3 loop: CASSISAGTASYEQYF. CDR3 in DNA: TGTGCCAGTAGTATCTCGGCCGGGACTGCCTCCTACGAGCAGTACTTC.

This clone was counted a single time. The J gene is TRBJ2-5, the V gene TRBV6-5; unclear D gene. The germline CDR1 and CDR2 sequences are MNHEY and SVGAGI. The length of the CDR3 is 15 residues. The V and J ends lost 0 bases and 3 bases respectively, with 11 bases between them. The CDR3 spells CASSYSMGREETQYF. CDR3 in DNA: TGTGCCAGCAGTTACTCGATGGGCAGAGAAGAGACCCAGTACTTC.

The chain links TRBV5-1 to TRBJ2-7, with 7 positions matching TRBD2. Trimming took 4 bases from V and 4 from J; bases not matched to a gene: 14. Germline-derived CDR1 and CDR2 are SGHRS and YFSETQ. This CDR3 has 16 amino acids. DNA of the CDR3: TGCGCCAGCAGCGATAGTGGGCGGGAGCCCTGGTACGAGCAGTACTTC. This gives the protein CASSDSGREPWYEQYF.

The rearrangement uses TRBV27 and TRBJ2-7; TRBD2 matches 12 bases. Germline assignment: CDR1 MNHEY and CDR2 SMNVEV (reference sequence). The V gene end was trimmed by 6 bases and the J gene end by 2 bases; junction bases not matched to a gene: 2. CDR3 length equals 14 residues. CDR3 amino acids: CASSRTSGAYEQYF. The CDR3 DNA is TGTGCCAGCAGCCGGACTAGCGGGGCCTACGAGCAGTACTTC.

The chain employs TRBV5-1 and TRBJ2-7; D might be TRBD1 (6 bases). The V gene's germline CDR1 is SGHRS and CDR2 YFSETQ. The ends were cut back, 0 bases at V and 5 bases at J, with 15 bases in the middle. The CDR3 runs 15 residues. CDR3 protein: CASSLEGVMLDEQYF. Written as DNA, the CDR3 is TGCGCCAGCAGCTTGGAGGGGGTCATGTTGGACGAGCAGTACTTC.

This chain uses TRBV28 with TRBJ2-5; 10 nucleotides line up with TRBD2. The germline gives CDR1 MDHEN, CDR2 SYDVKM. The CDR3 contains 15 residues. The ends lost 5 bases at V and 4 bases at J; junction bases unmatched: 7. For the CDR3, the DNA is TGTGCCAGCAGTCCTGGGCTAGCGGGAGTAGAGACCCAGTACTTC. Translated: CASSPGLAGVETQYF.

This clone was counted once. This chain uses TRBV5-4 with TRBJ2-7; weak D call: TRBD2 (5 bases). Germline V gene data show CDR1 as SGHNT and CDR2 as YYREEE (reference sequence). V was clipped by 3 bases and J by 2 bases, with 12 bases between them. The length of the CDR3 is 14 residues. The CDR3 bases are TGTGCCAGCAGCTGGGCAGCGGAACCCTACGAGCAGTACTTC. Translating it yields CASSWAAEPYEQYF.

V and J are TRBV28 and TRBJ1-2; D may be TRBD1 (6 bases). V lost 3 bases and J 7 bases, leaving 15 bases between the germline ends. In germline, CDR1 is MDHEN, CDR2 SYDVKM. The CDR3 contains 14 residues. CDR3 in amino acids: CASSLGQGIGGYTF. For the CDR3, the DNA is TGTGCCAGCAGTTTGGGGCAGGGGATCGGTGGCTACACCTTC.

The V gene is TRBV28, the J gene TRBJ1-5; no reliable D call. The CDR3 is 13 amino acids. CDR1 is MDHEN and CDR2 is SYDVKM in the germline V gene. The V gene lost 2 bases and the J gene lost 4 bases, with 6 bases spanning the gap. The CDR3 spells CASSLQVNQPQHF. The CDR3 DNA is TGTGCCAGCAGTTTACAGGTGAATCAGCCCCAGCATTTT. The variable domain in full, with the rest retrieved from reference TRBV28 and TRBJ1-5, is DVKVTQSSRYLVKRTGEKVFLECVQDMDHENMFWYRQDPGLGLRLIYFSYDVKMKEKGDIPEGYSVSREKKERFSLILESASTNQTSMYLCASSLQVNQPQHFGDGTRLSIL.

The gene calls are TRBV11-2 and TRBJ1-4; 8 nucleotides match TRBD1. Germline V gene data show CDR1 as SGHAT and CDR2 as FQNNGV. This CDR3 region has 15 residues. Unmatched junction bases numbered 6, after V lost 1 base and J lost 8 bases. CDR3 sequence (DNA): TGTGCCAGCAGCTTAGCACAGGGGGAATGGGAAAAACTGTTTTTT. Amino acids: CASSLAQGEWEKLFF. Drawing the rest from reference TRBV11-2 and TRBJ1-4, the complete variable domain is EAGVAQSPRYKIIEKRQSVAFWCNPISGHATLYWYQQILGQGPKLLIQFQNNGVVDDSQLPKDRFSAERLKGVDSTLKIQPAKLEDSAVYLCASSLAQGEWEKLFFGSGTQLSVL.

This chain links TRBV6-4 with TRBJ2-3; tentative D call: TRBD2 (6 bases). Germline V gives CDR1 MRHNA, CDR2 SNTAGT. The CDR3 length is 15 residues. Trimming removed 3 bases from V and 3 bases from J, with 13 bases in between. The CDR3 nucleotides read TGTGCCAGCAGTGAAACGCGGGGTGGAACAGATACGCAGTATTTT. This sequence encodes CASSETRGGTDTQYF.

V usage is TRBV5-1 and J usage is TRBJ2-5, with TRBD1 identical over 12 bases. CDR1 is SGHRS and CDR2 is YFSETQ in the germline V gene. J was trimmed by 4 bases and V by 0 bases; bases with no gene match: 4. The CDR3 spans 16 residues. CDR3 sequence reads: CASSLEGQGAGETQYF. CDR3 DNA: TGCGCCAGCAGCTTGGAGGGACAGGGGGCCGGAGAGACCCAGTACTTC.

A remark on this clone: This sample also contains other DNA sequences that code for the same CDR3. V and J are TRBV9 and TRBJ2-7; no clear D. The germline V gene has CDR1 SGDLS and CDR2 YYNGEE. V lost 0 bases and J 0 bases, leaving 7 bases between the germline ends. This CDR3 spans 14 amino acids. The CDR3 nucleotides read TGTGCCAGCAGCGTAGGCGGCAGCTCCTACGAGCAGTACTTC. Its protein is CASSVGGSSYEQYF.

V and J are TRBV30 and TRBJ2-3, with 12 bases identical to TRBD2. The trim removed 1 base at V and 2 bases at J, leaving 4 bases unmatched. This CDR3 is built from 16 residues. Germline assignment: CDR1 GTSNPN and CDR2 SVGIG (reference sequence). The CDR3 protein is CAWSDGTSGPTDTQYF. The CDR3 DNA sequence: TGTGCCTGGAGTGACGGGACTAGCGGGCCCACAGATACGCAGTATTTT.

The gene calls are TRBV28 and TRBJ2-5, with D maybe TRBD2 (6 bases). The J call may not be correct, given that the DNA end is closer to TRBJ2-7. The CDR3 sequence is 14 residues long. The germline gives CDR1 MDHEN, CDR2 SYDVKM. The CDR3 sequence: CASSAPGGTYEQYF. CDR3 bases: TGTGCCAGCAGCGCACCCGGAGGGACCTACGAGCAGTACTTC.

The J gene is TRBJ1-2, the V gene TRBV13, with 11 positions matching TRBD1. CDR3 size: 16 residues. Germline CDR1 is PRHDT and CDR2 is FYEKMQ (reference sequence). With V trimmed by 1 base and J by 8 bases, 9 bases remained unmatched. The CDR3 loop reads CASSLEGRTGGEGYTF. In DNA form, the CDR3 reads TGTGCCAGCAGCTTAGAAGGCAGGACAGGGGGCGAGGGCTACACCTTC.

This clone occurred once. V is TRBV21-1 and J is TRBJ1-5; the table's TRBD1 call for D was not verified on the DNA. TRBV21-1 is given as a pseudogene. The CDR3 contains 19 residues. The CDR3 loop reads CASSKASKRYRDSNQPQHF. The CDR3 DNA reads TGTGCCAGCAGCAAAGCGTCGAAACGATACAGGGATAGCAATCAGCCCCAGCATTTT.

The chain joins TRBV10-3 to TRBJ1-5; 10 nucleotides agree with TRBD1. V was pared by 0 bases and J by 6 bases, with 5 bases of the junction left unmatched. This CDR3 is built from 16 residues. Germline CDR1 ENHRY, CDR2 SYGVKD. The CDR3 reads CAISESSTGGGQPQHF. Written as DNA, the CDR3 is TGTGCCATCAGTGAGTCTTCGACAGGGGGCGGTCAGCCCCAGCATTTT.

This sequence joins TRBV28 and TRBJ1-4; TRBD1 aligns across 9 bases. The CDR3 runs to 15 residues. Germline V gene sequence: CDR1 MDHEN, CDR2 SYDVKM. The junction had 5 bases not matched to a gene; V was cut back by 3 bases and J by 6 bases. CDR3 region: CASSFIWTGDEKLFF. The CDR3 bases are TGTGCCAGCAGTTTTATATGGACAGGGGATGAAAAACTGTTTTTT.

The CDR3 DNA is TGTGCCAGCAGCTTAGGAGGGTTCGACACCGGGGAGCTGTTTTTT. It specifies CASSLGGFDTGELFF. The chain uses TRBV7-9 and TRBJ2-2; D possibly corresponds to TRBD2 (5 bases). The germline CDR1 and CDR2 sequences are SEHNR and FQNEAQ (reference sequence). The V end was cut by 1 base, the J end by 3 bases, with 9 bases between. The CDR3 runs to 15 residues.